What follows is one T cell receptor beta chain and its context. The study recruited healthy Caucasian donors from Russia who were aged roughly 6 to 100. Approximately 9.4 milliliters was the volume of peripheral blood drawn from each donor. Isolating PBMCs gave at least 6 million of these cells per sample. These data are taken from a study of blood T cells in healthy people across ages. This CDR3 spans 14 amino acids. Germline loops: CDR1 MNHEY, CDR2 SVGAGI. Primed by a sample-barcoded 5' primer and a J-beta primer mix, a second PCR proceeded for about 7 to 11 cycles. MiXCR was run by TCRdb on the 5' RACE reads, yielding one entry per CDR3 protein. Of more than 650,000 distinct CDR3 sequences in the sample, 53% were seen once.

The rearrangement uses TRBV6-5 and TRBJ2-5, with TRBD1 identical over 7 bases. Gene TRBJ2-7 matches the end of the DNA better, so the J call may be wrong. Sequencing was performed on blood. The sequence came from a man older than 75 in good health. Here the CDR3 DNA reads TGTGCCAGCAGCCGACAGGGTTCCACCTACGAGCAGTACTTC. Translating it yields CASSRQGSTYEQYF.